A selection of T cell receptor beta chains follows, all from one sample in a study of shared clonotypes between healthy human individuals. The assay was immunoSEQ multiplex PCR, and TCRdb's table has in-frame clones only and misses some. The data hold approximately 740,000 clones, with roughly 70% observed a single time. The sequenced material came from memory CD4+ T cells sorted from blood. These receptors were obtained from a woman in her twenties or thirties in good health. Both conserved end residues are part of each CDR3. Fields, in order: J gene, V gene, clone size, CDR3 protein. The size field is filled for only some rows; it gives once, few, many or a size class.

J: TRBJ2-7
V: TRBV5-1
size: many
CDR3: CASSLPASGTYEQYF

J: TRBJ1-1
V: TRBV5-1
size: once
CDR3: CASSAQGEGDTEAFF

J: TRBJ2-5
V: TRBV28
size: many
CDR3: CASSLGRGTAAGAQYF

J: TRBJ1-2
V: TRBV9
size: -
CDR3: CASSQGPAGYTF

J: TRBJ2-2
V: TRBV19
size: -
CDR3: CASTGQGARTGELFF

J: TRBJ2-7
V: TRBV28
size: once
CDR3: CASSFLNSYEQYF

J: TRBJ1-1
V: TRBV10-1
size: -
CDR3: CASSLGADTEAFF

J: TRBJ2-1
V: TRBV19
size: -
CDR3: CASSINLGGGYNEQFF

J: TRBJ2-5
V: TRBV5-1
size: -
CDR3: CASSLGTSGSMRETQYF

J: TRBJ1-1
V: TRBV28
size: -
CDR3: CASSRPPQVKNTEAFF

J: TRBJ1-3
V: TRBV28
size: -
CDR3: CASRGTGHHSGNTIYF

J: TRBJ1-5
V: TRBV19
size: -
CDR3: CASSIESGSNQPQHF

J: TRBJ1-2
V: TRBV19
size: many
CDR3: CASSLGTSLNYGYTF

J: TRBJ2-1
V: TRBV15
size: -
CDR3: CATSKSLAGGPSNEQFF

J: TRBJ2-5
V: TRBV19
size: -
CDR3: CASSTLHREETQYF

J: TRBJ1-5
V: TRBV6-5
size: few
CDR3: CASSYTDSLQPQHF

J: TRBJ1-4
V: TRBV7-9
size: -
CDR3: CASSLEGRGRLNEKLFF

J: TRBJ1-2
V: TRBV28
size: few
CDR3: CASSQTVDYGYTF

J: TRBJ1-1
V: TRBV7-2
size: few
CDR3: CASSLRFQVGNTEAFF

J: TRBJ2-6
V: TRBV5-4
size: -
CDR3: CASGLAGANVLTF

J: TRBJ1-5
V: TRBV6-5
size: -
CDR3: CASSRQGQSNQPQHF

J: TRBJ2-5
V: TRBV4-1
size: once
CDR3: CASSPGLAVPRYF

J: TRBJ1-2
V: TRBV4-1
size: -
CDR3: CASSQGDGYGYTF

J: TRBJ2-6
V: TRBV19
size: -
CDR3: CASSLGVAGANVLTF

J: TRBJ2-3
V: TRBV5-1
size: -
CDR3: CASTATASTDTQYF

J: TRBJ1-4
V: TRBV15
size: -
CDR3: CATGGLGGEKLFF

J: TRBJ2-1
V: TRBV11-2
size: -
CDR3: CASSPRLGSHEQFF

J: TRBJ2-7
V: TRBV7-2
size: -
CDR3: CASSRSGRAWEQYF

J: TRBJ2-7
V: TRBV18
size: few
CDR3: CASSTGSVGVEQYF

J: TRBJ2-1
V: TRBV6-1
size: -
CDR3: CASSLLAGGGHEQFF

J: TRBJ2-7
V: TRBV28
size: few
CDR3: CASSSLLSRGRDYEQYF